The rows below give T cell receptor beta chains drawn from one sample of a study of T cells expressing NK-cell markers. Each CDR3 protein gets one entry in TCRdb, which reprocessed the 5' RACE reads and gives no DNA. Here the sample table reports about 450,000 distinct CDR3 sequences. Material for sequencing was blood T cells: a sorted CD56 or NKG2C T cell subset, CD4+ or CD8+ T cells, or bulk PBMC T cells (not recorded which). The receptors were gathered from a woman aged 18-69 years in good health. The CDR3 runs from the conserved cysteine through the conserved F or W.

j_gene,v_gene,CDR3aa
TRBJ1-4,TRBV6-2/TRBV6-3,CASSLVGPATNEKLFF
TRBJ1-2,TRBV12-3/TRBV12-4,CASSLARQAGGYTF
TRBJ2-3,TRBV6-5,CASSYSPGRASDTQYF
TRBJ2-3,TRBV4-3,CASSQTRDTFTDTQYF
TRBJ1-6,TRBV20-1,CSARMRVQGSPLHF
TRBJ1-1,TRBV12-3/TRBV12-4,CASSPDKGSAFF
TRBJ1-1,TRBV5-6,CASSLSVGGGTEAFF
TRBJ2-1,TRBV27,CASGRTGSYNEQFF
TRBJ2-2,TRBV6-2/TRBV6-3,CASSSRGLGTGELFF
TRBJ2-3,TRBV20-1,CGMSGGATDTQYF
TRBJ2-2,TRBV11-2,CAPGRLALTGELFF
TRBJ2-1,TRBV5-4,CASSRGGLQQFF
TRBJ2-3,TRBV10-3,CAISESPGGSGADTQYF
TRBJ2-1,TRBV5-1,CASLRTSGSLAEQFF
TRBJ1-1,TRBV18,CASSPERQNTEAFF
TRBJ1-4,TRBV20-1,CSAFSPGSNEKLFF
TRBJ1-1,TRBV5-1,CASSLTDRGNTEAFF
TRBJ1-1,TRBV5-4,CASSSRQRMNTEAFF
TRBJ2-7,TRBV28,CASSPDRRSSYEQYF
TRBJ2-2,TRBV5-1,CASSFGTSDTGELFF
TRBJ2-1,TRBV6-1,CASGPGQLTANEQFF
TRBJ2-1,TRBV6-5,CASSYRQGHEQFF
TRBJ2-3,TRBV29-1,CSVESTSGSRSTDTQYF
TRBJ2-2,TRBV11-2,CATSGLAGPNTGELFF
TRBJ2-5,TRBV29-1,CSVTGRIQETQYF
TRBJ2-1,TRBV7-3,CASSLRQLADEQFF
TRBJ2-2,TRBV20-1,CSARESHATGELFF
TRBJ1-6,TRBV5-1,CASSWGTRDRGNSPLHF
TRBJ1-1,TRBV20-1,CSARFLGTEAFF
TRBJ2-4,TRBV20-1,CSASGGTGKNIQYF
TRBJ2-1,TRBV7-9,CASSAMLAGGRDNEQFF
TRBJ1-1,TRBV6-2/TRBV6-3,CASSDPLTGAEAFF
TRBJ2-1,TRBV28,CASSNPLGGRGEQFF
TRBJ2-7,TRBV19,CASSMGSGSHHEQYF
TRBJ2-2,TRBV12-3/TRBV12-4,CASGNRGGVAGELFF
TRBJ2-1,TRBV5-1,CASSLGTGYNEQFF
TRBJ2-2,TRBV28,CASSFALAGGRAGELFF
TRBJ1-1,TRBV20-1,CSYLENTEAFF
TRBJ1-2,TRBV25-1,CASSPDRGFGYTF
TRBJ2-1,TRBV7-9,CASSPPLGVLPNEQFF
TRBJ2-4,TRBV6-2/TRBV6-3,CASSQTTGRDENIQYF
TRBJ2-1,TRBV12-3/TRBV12-4,CASSSRTGENEQFF
TRBJ2-5,TRBV30,CAWSGPETQYF
TRBJ2-2,TRBV4-1,CASSLLGPGLAGVGGELFF
TRBJ2-7,TRBV11-2,CASSLGTSGSALGYEQYF
TRBJ2-1,TRBV6-1,CASTDSGYNEQFF
TRBJ2-1,TRBV7-3,CASSSRTSGDNEQFF
TRBJ1-1,TRBV15,CATSGPRRNTEAFF
TRBJ2-1,TRBV7-6,CASSLAYRDEYNEQFF
TRBJ2-1,TRBV27,CASSQTGLVGDNEQFF
TRBJ2-7,TRBV5-1,CASSFGDRGQVSYEQYF
TRBJ1-4,TRBV7-2,CASRATNTNEKLFF
TRBJ2-3,TRBV11-2,CASNLKSGVGTDTQYF
TRBJ2-3,TRBV27,CASRVGDRTDTQYF
TRBJ2-5,TRBV20-1,CSARTSLHRDYQETQYF
TRBJ2-1,TRBV28,CASSLGVDDNEQFF
TRBJ2-3,TRBV5-1,CASTSTISTDTQYF